The subject of this entry is one T cell receptor beta chain. The antigen is unknown. The CDR3 is 15 residues long. Trimming at V came to 6 bases and at J to 0 bases, leaving 5 bases not matched to a gene. CDR1 is MGHDK, CDR2 SYGVNS, per germline. The data originate from a study of cytomegalovirus exposure and HLA in healthy donors. Points from the study as a whole: A prior analysis recorded that most TCR beta V segments were productive about 87% or about 30% of the time.

Researchers ran the PCR with 60 Vbeta and 13 Jbeta primers. Original data processing: Unique TCR beta chains totaled roughly 81 million in a later count, with approximately 11 million of them shared. The repertoire was sequenced with immunoSEQ multiplex PCR; TCRdb's copy has only in-frame clones and lacks some. D and trimming were read from the DNA, whereas the V and J calls and clone size are those reported in that table. The sample gives 120,000 or so clones, more than 75% of which show up once; about 1.8% is in the top ten. Material: PBMCs. V usage is TRBV25-1 and J usage is TRBJ2-3; TRBD1 matches 8 bases. The TCR was taken from a man aged 18 to 29 in good health and CMV-seronegative. CDR3 loop: CASRSTGASTDTQYF. For the CDR3, the DNA is TGTGCCAGCAGGTCGACAGGGGCTAGCACAGATACGCAGTATTTT.